The 8 T cell receptor beta chains in this list originate from one sample, sequenced in a study of control samples from healthy donors and cancer patients. The protocol was immunoSEQ multiplex PCR, while the TCRdb copy is restricted to in-frame clones and leaves out a portion. The table includes 150,000 or so clones, 80% to 95% detected once. Source material: blood. These TCRs come from a man aged 18 to 30 in good health.

The rearrangement joins TRBV6-5 to TRBJ2-7; 10 bases align to TRBD1. V shed 2 bases, J shed 0 bases, and the junction held 4 bases outside the gene matches. Per the germline V gene, CDR1 is MNHEY and CDR2 is SVGAGI. CDR3 length: 16 amino acids. The CDR3 DNA reads TGTGCCAGCAGTTACGGACAGGGGGACCTCTCCTACGAGCAGTACTTC. Residues: CASSYGQGDLSYEQYF.

The rearrangement joins TRBV5-4 to TRBJ1-2; D ambiguous. Germline V gene data show CDR1 as SGHNT and CDR2 as YYREEE (reference sequence). Between the trimmed V and J ends, which lost 4 bases and 2 bases, there was a span of 9 bases. This CDR3 has 13 residues. CDR3 DNA sequence: TGTGCCAGCAGCCCGAGCGGGAACTATGGCTACACCTTC. Encoded protein: CASSPSGNYGYTF.

The chain links TRBV6-5 to TRBJ1-1; D ambiguous. Trimming removed 6 bases at V and 7 bases at J, with 18 bases between. The CDR3 is 14 amino acids. The germline V gene has CDR1 MNHEY and CDR2 SVGAGI. In DNA, the CDR3 is TGTGCCAGCAGAGCCCTATCCGGACGGATTGAAGCTTTCTTT. This translates into CASRALSGRIEAFF.

The chain recombines TRBV5-1 with TRBJ1-3; D is possibly TRBD1 (5 bases). V dropped 0 bases and J dropped 2 bases, with 15 bases sitting between them. This CDR3 is built from 17 residues. Germline-derived CDR1 and CDR2 are SGHRS and YFSETQ. The CDR3 protein is CASSLAPGGDTGNTIYF. Here the CDR3 DNA reads TGCGCCAGCAGCTTGGCCCCCGGAGGGGATACTGGAAACACCATATATTTT.

This chain links TRBV15 with TRBJ2-1, with D perhaps TRBD2 (6 bases). This CDR3 has 14 amino acids. V was cut by 3 bases and J by 1 base, with 7 bases left in between. The germline CDR1 and CDR2 sequences are LNHNV and YYDKDF (reference sequence). This CDR3 reads CATSRAGSYNEQFF. The CDR3, as DNA: TGTGCCACCAGCAGGGCGGGGTCCTACAATGAGCAGTTCTTC. The full variable domain, with the rest looked up from reference TRBV15 and TRBJ2-1, is DAMVIQNPRYQVTQFGKPVTLSCSQTLNHNVMYWYQQKSSQAPKLLFHYYDKDFNNEADTPDNFQSRRPNTSFCFLDIRSPGLGDTAMYLCATSRAGSYNEQFFGPGTRLTVL.

The chain is built from TRBV19 and TRBJ2-1; tentatively, D is TRBD1 (5 bases). The CDR3 extends over 15 amino acids. Trimming removed 0 bases from V and 5 bases from J, with 11 bases in between. The germline CDR1 and CDR2 sequences are LNHDA and SQIVND (reference sequence). DNA for the CDR3: TGTGCCAGTAGTATAGACAGGGAACCCCACAATGAGCAGTTCTTC. Its translation is CASSIDREPHNEQFF.

The chain joins TRBV15 to TRBJ2-7; 8 bases align to TRBD2. Germline V gene sequence: CDR1 LNHNV, CDR2 YYDKDF (reference sequence). Trimming removed 1 base from V and 2 bases from J; junction bases left unmatched: 4. The CDR3 extends over 15 amino acids. The CDR3 loop is CATSRVPGGAYEQYF. In nucleotides, the CDR3 is TGTGCCACCAGCAGAGTGCCCGGGGGGGCCTACGAGCAGTACTTC.

The chain has TRBV27 and TRBJ1-5; D is ambiguous. Germline assignment: CDR1 MNHEY and CDR2 SMNVEV (reference sequence). The CDR3 runs to 15 residues. V lost 2 bases and J 0 bases, leaving 8 bases between the germline ends. CDR3: CASSLRSPSNQPQHF. DNA of the CDR3: TGTGCCAGCAGTTTACGGTCCCCTAGCAATCAGCCCCAGCATTTT.